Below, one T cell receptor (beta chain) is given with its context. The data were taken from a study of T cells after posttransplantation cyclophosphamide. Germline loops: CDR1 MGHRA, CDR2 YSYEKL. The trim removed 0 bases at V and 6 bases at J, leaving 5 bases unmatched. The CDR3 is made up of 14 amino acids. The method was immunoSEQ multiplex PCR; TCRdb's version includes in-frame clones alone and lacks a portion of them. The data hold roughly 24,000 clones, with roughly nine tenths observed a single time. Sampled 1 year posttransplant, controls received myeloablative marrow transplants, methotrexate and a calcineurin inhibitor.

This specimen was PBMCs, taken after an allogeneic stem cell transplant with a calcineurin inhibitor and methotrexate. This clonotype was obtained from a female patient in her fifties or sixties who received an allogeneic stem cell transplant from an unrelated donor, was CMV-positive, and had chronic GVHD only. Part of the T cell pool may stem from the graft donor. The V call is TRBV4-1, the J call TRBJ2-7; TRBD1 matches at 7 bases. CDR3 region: CASSQERQGGEQYF. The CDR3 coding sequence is TGCGCCAGCAGCCAAGAAAGACAGGGCGGCGAGCAGTACTTC.